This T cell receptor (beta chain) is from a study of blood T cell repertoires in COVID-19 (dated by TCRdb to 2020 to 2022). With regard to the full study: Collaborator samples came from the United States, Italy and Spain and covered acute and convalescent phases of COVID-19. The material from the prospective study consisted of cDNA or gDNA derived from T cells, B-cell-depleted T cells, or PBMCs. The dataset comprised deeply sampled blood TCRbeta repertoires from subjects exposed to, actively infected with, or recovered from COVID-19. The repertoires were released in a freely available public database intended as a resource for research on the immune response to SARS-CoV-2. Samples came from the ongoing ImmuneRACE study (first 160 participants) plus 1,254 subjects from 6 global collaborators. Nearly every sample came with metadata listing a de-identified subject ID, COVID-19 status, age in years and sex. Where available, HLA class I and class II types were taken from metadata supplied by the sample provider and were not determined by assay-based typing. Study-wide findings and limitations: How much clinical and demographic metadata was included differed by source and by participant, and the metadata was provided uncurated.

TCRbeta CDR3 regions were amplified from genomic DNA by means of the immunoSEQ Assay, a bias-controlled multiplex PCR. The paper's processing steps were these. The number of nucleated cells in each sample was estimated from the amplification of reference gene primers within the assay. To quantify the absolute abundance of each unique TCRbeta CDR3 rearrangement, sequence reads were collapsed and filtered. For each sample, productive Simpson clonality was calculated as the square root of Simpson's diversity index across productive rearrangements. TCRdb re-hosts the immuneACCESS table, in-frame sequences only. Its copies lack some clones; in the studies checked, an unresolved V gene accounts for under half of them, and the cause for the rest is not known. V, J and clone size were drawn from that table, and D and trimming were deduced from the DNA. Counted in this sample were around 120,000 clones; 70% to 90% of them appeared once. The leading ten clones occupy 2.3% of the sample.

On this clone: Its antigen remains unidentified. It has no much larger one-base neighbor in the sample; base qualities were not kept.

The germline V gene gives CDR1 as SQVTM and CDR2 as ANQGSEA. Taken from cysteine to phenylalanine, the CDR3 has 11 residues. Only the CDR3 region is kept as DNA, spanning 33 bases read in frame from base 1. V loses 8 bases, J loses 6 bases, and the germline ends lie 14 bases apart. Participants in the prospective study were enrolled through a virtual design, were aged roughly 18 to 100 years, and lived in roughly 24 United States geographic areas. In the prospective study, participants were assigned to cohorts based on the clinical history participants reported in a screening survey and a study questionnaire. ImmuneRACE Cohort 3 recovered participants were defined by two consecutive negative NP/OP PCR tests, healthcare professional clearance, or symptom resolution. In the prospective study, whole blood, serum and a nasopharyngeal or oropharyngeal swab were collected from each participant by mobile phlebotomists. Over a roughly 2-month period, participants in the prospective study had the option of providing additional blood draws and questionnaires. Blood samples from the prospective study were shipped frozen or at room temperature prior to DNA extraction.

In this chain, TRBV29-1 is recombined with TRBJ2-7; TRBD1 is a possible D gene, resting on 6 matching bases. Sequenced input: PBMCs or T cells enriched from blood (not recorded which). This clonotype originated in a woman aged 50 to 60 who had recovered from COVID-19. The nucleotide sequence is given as TGCAGCATACGCAGGGGAACCGAGCAGTACTTC. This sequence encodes CSIRRGTEQYF.